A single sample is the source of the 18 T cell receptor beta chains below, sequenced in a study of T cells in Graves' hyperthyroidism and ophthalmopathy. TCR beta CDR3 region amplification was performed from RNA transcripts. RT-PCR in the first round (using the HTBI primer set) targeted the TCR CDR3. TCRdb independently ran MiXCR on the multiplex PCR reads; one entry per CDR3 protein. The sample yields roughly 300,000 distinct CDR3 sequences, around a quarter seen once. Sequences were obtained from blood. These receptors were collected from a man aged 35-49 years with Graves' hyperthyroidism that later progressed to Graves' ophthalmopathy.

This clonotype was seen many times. This CDR3 reads CASSLGSYSYEQYF. In nucleotides, the CDR3 is TGTGCCAGCAGTCTAGGGTCGTACTCCTACGAGCAGTACTTC. This chain uses TRBV9 with TRBJ2-7, with unresolved D. The V and J ends lost 5 bases and 0 bases respectively, with 12 bases between them. The CDR3 runs 14 residues. From germline, CDR1 is SGDLS and CDR2 YYNGEE.

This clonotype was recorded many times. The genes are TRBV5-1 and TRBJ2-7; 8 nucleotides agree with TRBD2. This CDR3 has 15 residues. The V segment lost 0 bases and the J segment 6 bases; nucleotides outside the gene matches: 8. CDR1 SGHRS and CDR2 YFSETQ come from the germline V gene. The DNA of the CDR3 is TGCGCCAGCAGCTTGGTTCCGGGGGGGCCCATCGAGCAGTACTTC. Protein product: CASSLVPGGPIEQYF.

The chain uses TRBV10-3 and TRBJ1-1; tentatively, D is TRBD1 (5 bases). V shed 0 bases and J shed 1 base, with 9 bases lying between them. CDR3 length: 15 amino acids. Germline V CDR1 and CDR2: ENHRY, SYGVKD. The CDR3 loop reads CAISESGGGNTEAFF. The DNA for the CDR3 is TGTGCCATCAGTGAGTCAGGCGGGGGGAACACTGAAGCTTTCTTT.

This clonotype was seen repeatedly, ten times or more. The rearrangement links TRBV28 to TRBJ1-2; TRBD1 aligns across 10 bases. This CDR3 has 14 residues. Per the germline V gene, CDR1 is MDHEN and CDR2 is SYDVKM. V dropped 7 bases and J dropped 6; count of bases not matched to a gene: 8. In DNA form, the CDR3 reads TGTGCCAGCACCCGACTTGGACAGGGGGATGGCTACACCTTC. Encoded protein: CASTRLGQGDGYTF.

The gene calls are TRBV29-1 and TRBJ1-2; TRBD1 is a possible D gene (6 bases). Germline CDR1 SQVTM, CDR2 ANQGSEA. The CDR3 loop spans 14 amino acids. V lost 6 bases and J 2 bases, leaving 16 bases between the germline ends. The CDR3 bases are TGCAGCGTGGCCACCTCCGGGACAAACTATGGCTACACCTTC. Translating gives CSVATSGTNYGYTF. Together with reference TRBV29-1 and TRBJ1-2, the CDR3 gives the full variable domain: SAVISQKPSRDICQRGTSLTIQCQVDSQVTMMFWYRQQPGQSLTLIATANQGSEATYESGFVIDKFPISRPNLTFSTLTVSNMSPEDSSIYLCSVATSGTNYGYTFGSGTRLTVV.

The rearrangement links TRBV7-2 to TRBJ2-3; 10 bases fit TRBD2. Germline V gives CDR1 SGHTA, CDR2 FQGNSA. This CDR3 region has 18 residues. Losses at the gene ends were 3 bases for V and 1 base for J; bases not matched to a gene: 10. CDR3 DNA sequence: TGTGCCAGCAGCTTTAGGGCTAGCGGGAGTAGAGGCACAGATACGCAGTATTTT. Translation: CASSFRASGSRGTDTQYF.

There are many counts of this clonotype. The CDR3 sequence is CASSVEASGSHTGELFF. CDR3 in DNA: TGTGCCAGCAGCGTAGAGGCTAGCGGGAGCCACACCGGGGAGCTGTTTTTT. The chain couples TRBV9 to TRBJ2-2, with 10 bases fitting TRBD2. With 0 bases clipped from V and 3 bases from J, the junction kept 5 bases outside the gene matches. There are 17 residues in the CDR3. The germline gives CDR1 SGDLS, CDR2 YYNGEE.

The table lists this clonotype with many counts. The CDR3 nucleotides are TGTGCCAGCAGCCTGACAGATGAAGCTTTCTTT. Translation: CASSLTDEAFF. The V gene is TRBV12-3 or TRBV12-4, the J gene TRBJ1-1, with D perhaps matching TRBD1 (5 bases). The CDR3 runs 11 residues. V shed 6 bases and J shed 7 bases, with 9 bases lying between them.

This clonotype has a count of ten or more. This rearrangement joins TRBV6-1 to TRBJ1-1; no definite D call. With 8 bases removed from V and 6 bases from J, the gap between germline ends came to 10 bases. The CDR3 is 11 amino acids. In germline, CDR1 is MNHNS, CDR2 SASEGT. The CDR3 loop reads CASASPAEAFF. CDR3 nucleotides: TGTGCCAGCGCCTCACCTGCTGAAGCTTTCTTT.

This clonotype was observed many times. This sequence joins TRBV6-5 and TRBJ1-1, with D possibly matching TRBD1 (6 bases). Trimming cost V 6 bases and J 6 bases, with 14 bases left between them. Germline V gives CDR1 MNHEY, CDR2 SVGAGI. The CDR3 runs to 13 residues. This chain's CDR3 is CASRKDSLPEAFF. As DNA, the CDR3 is TGTGCCAGCAGAAAGGACAGTTTACCTGAAGCTTTCTTT.

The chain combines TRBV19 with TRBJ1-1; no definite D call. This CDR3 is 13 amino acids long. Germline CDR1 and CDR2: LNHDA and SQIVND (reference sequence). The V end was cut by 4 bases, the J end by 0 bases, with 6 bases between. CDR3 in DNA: TGTGCCAGTAGTAAAGAGATGAACACTGAAGCTTTCTTT. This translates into CASSKEMNTEAFF.

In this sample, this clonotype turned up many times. This chain's CDR3 is CASSVDRLSYGYTF. The CDR3 DNA sequence: TGTGCCAGCAGCGTAGATCGGCTTAGCTATGGCTACACCTTC. The V and J genes are TRBV9 and TRBJ1-2; D unresolved. From germline, CDR1 is SGDLS and CDR2 YYNGEE. Trimming removed 0 bases from V and 4 bases from J, with 10 bases in between. The CDR3 has 14 residues.

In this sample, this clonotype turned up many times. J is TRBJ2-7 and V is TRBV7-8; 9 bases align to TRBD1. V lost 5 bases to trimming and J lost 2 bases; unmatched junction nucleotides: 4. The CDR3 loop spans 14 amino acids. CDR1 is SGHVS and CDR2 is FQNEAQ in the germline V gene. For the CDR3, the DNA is TGTGCCAGCAGCGCGAACAGGGGGCCCTACGAGCAGTACTTC. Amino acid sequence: CASSANRGPYEQYF.

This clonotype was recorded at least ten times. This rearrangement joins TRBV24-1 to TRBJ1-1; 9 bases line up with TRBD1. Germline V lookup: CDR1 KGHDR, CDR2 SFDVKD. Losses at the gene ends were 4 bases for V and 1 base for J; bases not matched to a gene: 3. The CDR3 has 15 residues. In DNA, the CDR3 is TGTGCCACCAGTGACAACAGGGGGCCGAACACTGAAGCTTTCTTT. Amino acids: CATSDNRGPNTEAFF.

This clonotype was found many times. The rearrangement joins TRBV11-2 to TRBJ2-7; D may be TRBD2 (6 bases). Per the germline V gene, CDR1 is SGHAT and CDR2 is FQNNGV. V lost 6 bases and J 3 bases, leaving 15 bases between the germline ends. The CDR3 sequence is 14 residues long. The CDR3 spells CASRDQAGSYEQYF. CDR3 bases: TGTGCCAGCAGAGATCAGGCCGGGAGCTACGAGCAGTACTTC.

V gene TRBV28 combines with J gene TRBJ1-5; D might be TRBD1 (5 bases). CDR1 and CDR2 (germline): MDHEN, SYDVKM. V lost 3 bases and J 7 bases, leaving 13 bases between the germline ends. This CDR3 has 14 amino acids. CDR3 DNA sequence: TGTGCCAGCAGTTTTCGGGGCTCAGGGCAGCCCCAGCATTTT. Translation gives CASSFRGSGQPQHF.

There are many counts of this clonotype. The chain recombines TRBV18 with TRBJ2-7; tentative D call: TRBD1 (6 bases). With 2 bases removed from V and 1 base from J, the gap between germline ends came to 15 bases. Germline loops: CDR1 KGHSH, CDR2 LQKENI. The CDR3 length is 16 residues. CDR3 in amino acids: CASSPAGASFSYEQYF. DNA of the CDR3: TGTGCCAGCTCACCAGCAGGGGCCTCTTTTTCCTACGAGCAGTACTTC. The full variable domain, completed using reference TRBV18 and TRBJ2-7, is NAGVMQNPRHLVRRRGQEARLRCSPMKGHSHVYWYRQLPEEGLKFMVYLQKENIIDESGMPKERFSAEFPKEGPSILRIQQVVRGDSAAYFCASSPAGASFSYEQYFGPGTRLTVT.

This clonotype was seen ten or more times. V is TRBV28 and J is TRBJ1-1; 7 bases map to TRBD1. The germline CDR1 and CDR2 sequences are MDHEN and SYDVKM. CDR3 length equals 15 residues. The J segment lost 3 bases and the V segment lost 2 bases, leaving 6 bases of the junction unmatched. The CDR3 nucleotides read TGTGCCAGCAGTTTACTGAGTCAGGGGGACACTGAAGCTTTCTTT. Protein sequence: CASSLLSQGDTEAFF.